This entry lists 8 T cell receptor beta chains sequenced from one sample in a study of blood T cell repertoires in COVID-19. Generated by immunoSEQ multiplex PCR, the TCRdb table keeps only in-frame clones and is missing some. This table holds fewer than 150,000 clones, around nine tenths found once. The sample comprised peripheral blood. These TCRs come from a middle-aged man with active or convalescent COVID-19.

The rearrangement links TRBV27 to TRBJ1-1, with TRBD1 identical over 7 bases. The CDR3 loop spans 13 amino acids. Germline-derived CDR1 and CDR2 are MNHEY and SMNVEV (reference sequence). V was pared by 6 bases and J by 5 bases, with 6 bases of the junction left unmatched. The CDR3 DNA reads as TGTGCCAGCAGGCCACAGGGGTATACTGAAGCTTTCTTT. Protein product: CASRPQGYTEAFF.

This chain links TRBV6-2 or TRBV6-3 with TRBJ2-2; TRBD2 matches at 7 bases. Germline CDR1 MNHEY, CDR2 SVGEGT. Unmatched junction bases numbered 17, after V lost 5 bases and J lost 5 bases. The CDR3 runs to 18 residues. The DNA of the CDR3 is TGTGCCAGCAGTCTGGGTAGTTCCGGGTTCGGGAGGACCGGGGAGCTGTTTTTT. As protein: CASSLGSSGFGRTGELFF.

This chain links TRBV2 with TRBJ2-2, with TRBD2 matching 8 bases. CDR3 size: 13 residues. Trimming cost V 9 bases and J 5 bases; bases outside gene matches: 5. Per germline, CDR1 SNHLY and CDR2 FYNNEI. Written as DNA, the CDR3 is TGTGCCAGTAAGCGGGAGAGGACCGGGGAGCTGTTTTTT. Its translation is CASKRERTGELFF.

The chain is built from TRBV11-3 and TRBJ2-2; D may be TRBD2 (6 bases). V lost 3 bases, J lost 3 bases, and 14 bases lay in between. This CDR3 has 16 residues. Germline CDR1 and CDR2: SGHNT and YENEEA. CDR3 residues: CASSLEGRGYTGELFF. DNA for the CDR3: TGTGCCAGCAGCTTGGAGGGCCGAGGGTACACCGGGGAGCTGTTTTTT.

J is TRBJ2-5 and V is TRBV5-1; unclear D gene. Looked up from germline, CDR1 is SGHRS and CDR2 is YFSETQ. V was clipped by 0 bases and J by 7 bases, with 10 bases between them. The CDR3 is made up of 13 amino acids. CDR3 DNA sequence: TGCGCCAGCAGCTTGGATAGGTCGGGGACCCAGTACTTC. It specifies CASSLDRSGTQYF.

V usage is TRBV27 and J usage is TRBJ1-3; tentative D call: TRBD1 (5 bases). The germline V and J ends were trimmed by 4 bases and 0 bases, with 10 bases remaining between them. In germline, CDR1 is MNHEY, CDR2 SMNVEV (reference sequence). There are 15 residues in the CDR3. CDR3 protein: CASSSGAFSGNTIYF. In nucleotides, the CDR3 is TGTGCCAGCAGTTCTGGGGCCTTCTCTGGAAACACCATATATTTT.

V and J are TRBV6-5 and TRBJ2-1, with 7 bases fitting TRBD1. The V and J ends lost 2 bases and 4 bases, in that order; junction bases with no gene match: 5. The CDR3 totals 15 residues. From germline, CDR1 is MNHEY and CDR2 SVGAGI. The CDR3 nucleotides read TGTGCCAGCAGTTACGGAGCCAGGGGGTACAATGAGCAGTTCTTC. Its protein product is CASSYGARGYNEQFF.

This chain links TRBV29-1 with TRBJ2-7, with 8 positions matching TRBD1. CDR3 length equals 15 residues. J gave up 4 bases and V 6 bases, and 14 bases lay outside the gene matches. CDR1 and CDR2 from the germline V gene are SQVTM and ANQGSEA. CDR3 sequence (DNA): TGCAGCGTCAAATTTCCGGACAGGGCCTCTTACGAGCAGTACTTC. Translation: CSVKFPDRASYEQYF.